The rows below give T cell receptor beta chains drawn from one sample of a study of somatic mutations in cytotoxic T cells in rheumatoid arthritis. The method was immunoSEQ multiplex PCR; TCRdb's version includes in-frame clones alone and lacks a portion of them. Among 20,000 or so clones listed, approximately 78% were seen once. The sequencing input was CD8+ T cells sorted from blood. These receptors were taken from an adult with rheumatoid arthritis. Each CDR3 is given with its conserved first and last residue. A D gene is named only where the DNA matches it firmly.

>TRBD2|TRBJ2-3|TRBV7-9
CASSLGTSGGDTQYF
TGTGCCAGCAGCCTCGGGACTAGCGGGGGAGATACGCAGTATTTT
>.|TRBJ2-1|TRBV18
CASSLRDGTSYNEQFF
TGTGCCAGCTCATTAAGGGACGGGACATCTTACAATGAGCAGTTCTTC
>.|TRBJ2-1|TRBV9
CASSVEVDAEQFF
TGTGCCAGCAGCGTAGAGGTAGACGCCGAGCAGTTCTTC
>.|TRBJ2-3|TRBV7-3
CASSLVGLGDTQYF
TGTGCCAGCAGCTTGGTTGGGTTGGGCGATACGCAGTATTTT
>.|TRBJ1-4|TRBV28
CASSLELNEKLFF
TGTGCCAGCAGTTTAGAATTAAATGAAAAACTGTTTTTT
>.|TRBJ2-1|TRBV6-1
CASRLATNEQFF
TGTGCCAGCCGGCTAGCGACAAATGAGCAGTTCTTC
>.|TRBJ1-1|TRBV7-9
CASSARVTEAFF
TGTGCCAGCAGCGCCCGCGTCACTGAAGCTTTCTTT
>TRBD1|TRBJ2-5|TRBV7-2
CASSFIWDSKETQYF
TGTGCCAGCAGCTTCATCTGGGACAGCAAAGAGACCCAGTACTTC
>TRBD2|TRBJ2-3|TRBV2
CASRVAGYTDTQYF
TGTGCCAGCAGAGTAGCGGGGTACACAGATACGCAGTATTTT
>TRBD2|TRBJ2-1|TRBV19
CASGYGRGNEQFF
TGTGCCAGTGGGTACGGGAGGGGCAATGAGCAGTTCTTC